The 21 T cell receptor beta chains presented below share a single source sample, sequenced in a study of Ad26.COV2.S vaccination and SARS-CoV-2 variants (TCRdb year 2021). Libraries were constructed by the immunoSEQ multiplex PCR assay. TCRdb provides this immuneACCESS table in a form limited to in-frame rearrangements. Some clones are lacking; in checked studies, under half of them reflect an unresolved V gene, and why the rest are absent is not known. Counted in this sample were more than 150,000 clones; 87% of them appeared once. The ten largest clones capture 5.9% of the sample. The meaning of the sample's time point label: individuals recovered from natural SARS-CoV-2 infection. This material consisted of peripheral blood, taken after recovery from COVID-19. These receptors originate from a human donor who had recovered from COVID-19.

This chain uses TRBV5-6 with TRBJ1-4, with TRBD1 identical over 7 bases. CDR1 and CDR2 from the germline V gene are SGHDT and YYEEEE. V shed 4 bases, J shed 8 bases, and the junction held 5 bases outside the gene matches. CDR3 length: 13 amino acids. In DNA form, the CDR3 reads TGTGCCAGCAGCCCTGGGACAGAGGAAAAACTGTTTTTT. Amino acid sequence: CASSPGTEEKLFF. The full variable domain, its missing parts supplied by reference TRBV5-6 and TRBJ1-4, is DAGVTQSPTHLIKTRGQQVTLRCSPKSGHDTVSWYQQALGQGPQFIFQYYEEEERQRGNFPDRFSGHQFPNYSSELNVNALLLGDSALYLCASSPGTEEKLFFGSGTQLSVL.

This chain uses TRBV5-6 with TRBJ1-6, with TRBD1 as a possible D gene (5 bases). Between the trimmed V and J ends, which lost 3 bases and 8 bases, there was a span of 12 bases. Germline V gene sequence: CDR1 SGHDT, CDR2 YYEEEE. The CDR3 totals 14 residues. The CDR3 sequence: CASSSRDFYSPLHF. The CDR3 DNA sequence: TGTGCCAGCAGCTCCCGGGACTTTTATTCACCCCTCCACTTT.

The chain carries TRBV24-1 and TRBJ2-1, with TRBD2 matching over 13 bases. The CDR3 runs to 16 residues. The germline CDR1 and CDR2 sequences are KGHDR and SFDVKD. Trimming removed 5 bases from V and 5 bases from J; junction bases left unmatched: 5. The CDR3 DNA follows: TGTGCCACCAGTGGCCGACTAGCGGGAGGCCACAATGAGCAGTTCTTC. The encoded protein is CATSGRLAGGHNEQFF.

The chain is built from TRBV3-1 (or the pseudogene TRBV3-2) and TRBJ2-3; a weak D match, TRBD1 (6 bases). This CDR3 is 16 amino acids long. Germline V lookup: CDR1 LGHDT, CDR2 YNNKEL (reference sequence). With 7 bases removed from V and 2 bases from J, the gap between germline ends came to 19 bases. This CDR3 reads CASTITPGTNTDTQYF. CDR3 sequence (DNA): TGTGCCAGCACCATAACCCCCGGGACAAACACAGATACGCAGTATTTT.

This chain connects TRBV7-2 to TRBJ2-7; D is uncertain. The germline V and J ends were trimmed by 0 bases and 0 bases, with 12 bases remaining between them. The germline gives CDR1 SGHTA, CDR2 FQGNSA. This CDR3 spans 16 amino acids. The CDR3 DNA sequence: TGTGCCAGCAGCTTAGCCTCGGGCCCCAACTCCTACGAGCAGTACTTC. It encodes CASSLASGPNSYEQYF. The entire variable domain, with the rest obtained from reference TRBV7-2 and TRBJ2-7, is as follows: GAGVSQSPSNKVTEKGKDVELRCDPISGHTALYWYRQSLGQGLEFLIYFQGNSAPDKSGLPSDRFSAERTGGSVSTLTIQRTQQEDSAVYLCASSLASGPNSYEQYFGPGTRLTVT.

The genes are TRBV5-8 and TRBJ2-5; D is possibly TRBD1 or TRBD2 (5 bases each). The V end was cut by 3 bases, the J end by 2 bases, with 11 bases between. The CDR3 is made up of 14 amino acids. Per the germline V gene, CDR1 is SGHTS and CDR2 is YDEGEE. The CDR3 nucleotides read TGTGCCAGCAGCTGGGGACGGGGACAAGAGACCCAGTACTTC. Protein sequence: CASSWGRGQETQYF. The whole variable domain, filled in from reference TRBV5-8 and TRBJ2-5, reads EAGVTQSPTHLIKTRGQQATLRCSPISGHTSVYWYQQALGLGLQFLLWYDEGEERNRGNFPPRFSGRQFPNYSSELNVNALELEDSALYLCASSWGRGQETQYFGPGTRLLVL.

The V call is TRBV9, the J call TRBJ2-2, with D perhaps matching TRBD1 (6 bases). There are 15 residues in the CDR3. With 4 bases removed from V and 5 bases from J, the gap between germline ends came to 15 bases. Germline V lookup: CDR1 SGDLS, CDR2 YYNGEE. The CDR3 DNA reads TGTGCCAGCAGCTTGGGACACCGGAGTACCGGGGAGCTGTTTTTT. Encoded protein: CASSLGHRSTGELFF.

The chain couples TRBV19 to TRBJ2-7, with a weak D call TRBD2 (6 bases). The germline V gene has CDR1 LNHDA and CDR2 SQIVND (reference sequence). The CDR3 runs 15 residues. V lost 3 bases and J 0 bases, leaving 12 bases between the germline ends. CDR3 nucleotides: TGTGCCAGTAGTATTAGCGCGGGAAGCTCCTACGAGCAGTACTTC. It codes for CASSISAGSSYEQYF. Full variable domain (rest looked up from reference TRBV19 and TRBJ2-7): DGGITQSPKYLFRKEGQNVTLSCEQNLNHDAMYWYRQDPGQGLRLIYYSQIVNDFQKGDIAEGYSVSREKKESFPLTVTSAQKNPTAFYLCASSISAGSSYEQYFGPGTRLTVT.

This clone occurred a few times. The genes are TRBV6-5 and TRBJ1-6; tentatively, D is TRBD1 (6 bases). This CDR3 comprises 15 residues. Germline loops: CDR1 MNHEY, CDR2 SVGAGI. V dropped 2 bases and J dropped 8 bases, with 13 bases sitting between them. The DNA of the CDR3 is TGTGCCAGCAGTTACCTCAGGGGAGGTGATTCACCCCTCCACTTT. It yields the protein CASSYLRGGDSPLHF.

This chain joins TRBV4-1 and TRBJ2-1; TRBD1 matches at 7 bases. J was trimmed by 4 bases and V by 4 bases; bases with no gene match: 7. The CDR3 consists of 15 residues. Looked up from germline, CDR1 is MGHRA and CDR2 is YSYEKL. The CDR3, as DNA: TGCGCCAGCAGCCTTCGTGGGGACAGTTACAATGAGCAGTTCTTC. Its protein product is CASSLRGDSYNEQFF.

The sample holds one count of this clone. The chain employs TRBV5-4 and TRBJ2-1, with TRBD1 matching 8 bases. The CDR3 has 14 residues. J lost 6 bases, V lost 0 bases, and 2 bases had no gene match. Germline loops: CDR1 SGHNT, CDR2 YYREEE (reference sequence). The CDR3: CASSLAGQGNEQFF. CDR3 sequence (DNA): TGTGCCAGCAGCTTGGCCGGACAGGGCAATGAGCAGTTCTTC.

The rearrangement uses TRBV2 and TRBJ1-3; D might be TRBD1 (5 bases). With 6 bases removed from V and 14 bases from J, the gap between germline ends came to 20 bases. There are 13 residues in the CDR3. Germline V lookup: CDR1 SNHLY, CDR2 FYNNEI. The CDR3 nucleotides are TGTGCCAGCAGCGATGGGACCAGGCGGTCCGTATATTTT. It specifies CASSDGTRRSVYF.

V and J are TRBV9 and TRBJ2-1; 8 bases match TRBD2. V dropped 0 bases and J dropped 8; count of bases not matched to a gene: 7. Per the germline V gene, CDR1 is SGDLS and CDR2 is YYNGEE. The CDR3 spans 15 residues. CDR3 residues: CASSVALAGTYEQFF. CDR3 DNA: TGTGCCAGCAGCGTAGCTTTAGCGGGAACCTATGAGCAGTTCTTC.

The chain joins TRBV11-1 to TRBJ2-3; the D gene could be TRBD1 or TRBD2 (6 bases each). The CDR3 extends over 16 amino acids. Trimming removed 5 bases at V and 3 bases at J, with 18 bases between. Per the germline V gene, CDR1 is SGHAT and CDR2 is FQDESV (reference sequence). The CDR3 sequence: CASSGGVDSQTDTQYF. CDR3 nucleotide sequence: TGTGCCAGCAGCGGAGGGGTGGACAGCCAGACAGATACGCAGTATTTT. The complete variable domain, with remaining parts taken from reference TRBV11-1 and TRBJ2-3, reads EAEVAQSPRYKITEKSQAVAFWCDPISGHATLYWYRQILGQGPELLVQFQDESVVDDSQLPKDRFSAERLKGVDSTLKIQPAELGDSAMYLCASSGGVDSQTDTQYFGPGTRLTVL.

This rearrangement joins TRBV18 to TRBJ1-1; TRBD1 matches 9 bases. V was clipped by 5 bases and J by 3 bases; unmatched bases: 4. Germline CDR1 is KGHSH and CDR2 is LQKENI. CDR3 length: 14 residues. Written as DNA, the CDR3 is TGTGCCAGCTCATACAGGGGGCAGGACACTGAAGCTTTCTTT. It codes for CASSYRGQDTEAFF.

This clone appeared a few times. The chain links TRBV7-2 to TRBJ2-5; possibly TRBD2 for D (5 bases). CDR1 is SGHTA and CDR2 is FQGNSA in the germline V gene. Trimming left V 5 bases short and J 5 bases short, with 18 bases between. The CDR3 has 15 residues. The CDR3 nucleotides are TGTGCCAGCAGCCCTAATGGCGGGCGGCTGGAGACCCAGTACTTC. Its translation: CASSPNGGRLETQYF.

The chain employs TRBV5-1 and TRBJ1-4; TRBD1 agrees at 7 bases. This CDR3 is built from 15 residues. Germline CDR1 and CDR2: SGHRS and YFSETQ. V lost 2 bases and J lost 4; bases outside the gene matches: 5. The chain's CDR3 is CASSFETGVNEKLFF. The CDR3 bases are TGCGCCAGCAGCTTTGAAACAGGGGTTAATGAAAAACTGTTTTTT. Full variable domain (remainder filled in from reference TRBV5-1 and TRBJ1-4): KAGVTQTPRYLIKTRGQQVTLSCSPISGHRSVSWYQQTPGQGLQFLFEYFSETQRNKGNFPGRFSGRQFSNSRSEMNVSTLELGDSALYLCASSFETGVNEKLFFGSGTQLSVL.

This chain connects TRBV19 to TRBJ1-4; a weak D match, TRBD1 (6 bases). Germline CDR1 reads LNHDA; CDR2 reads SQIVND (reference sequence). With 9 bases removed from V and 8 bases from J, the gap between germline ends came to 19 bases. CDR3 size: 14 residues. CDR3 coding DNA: TGTGCCAGCAAAAGGGGGGGGGCGGGGGAAAAACTGTTTTTT. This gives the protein CASKRGGAGEKLFF.

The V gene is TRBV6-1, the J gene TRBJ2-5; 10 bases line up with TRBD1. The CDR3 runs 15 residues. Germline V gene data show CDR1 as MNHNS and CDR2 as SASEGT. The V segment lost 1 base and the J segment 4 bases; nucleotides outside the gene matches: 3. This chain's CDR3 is CASSEGGTGVETQYF. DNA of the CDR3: TGTGCCAGCAGTGAAGGGGGGACAGGGGTAGAGACCCAGTACTTC.

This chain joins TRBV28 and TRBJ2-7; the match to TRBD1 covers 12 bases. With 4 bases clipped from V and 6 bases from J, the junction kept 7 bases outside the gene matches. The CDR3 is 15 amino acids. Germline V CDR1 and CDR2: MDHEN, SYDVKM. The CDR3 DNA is TGTGCCAGCAGTTGGATGGGACAGGGGGCTTTCGAGCAGTACTTC. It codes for CASSWMGQGAFEQYF.

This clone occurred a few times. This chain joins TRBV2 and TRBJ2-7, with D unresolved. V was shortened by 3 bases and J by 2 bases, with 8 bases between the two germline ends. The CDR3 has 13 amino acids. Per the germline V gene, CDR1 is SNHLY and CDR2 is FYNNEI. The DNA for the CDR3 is TGTGCCAGCAGTGATGTCTTTGCCTACGAGCAGTACTTC. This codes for CASSDVFAYEQYF.